Below are 2 T cell receptor beta chains sequenced from a single sample in a study of radiotherapy plus CTLA-4 blockade in lung cancer. Assay used: immunoSEQ multiplex PCR; TCRdb lists only in-frame clones, some missing. There are 40,000 to 45,000 clones in the sample; roughly three quarters occur only once, and approximately 2.4% lies in the top ten. Sample: peripheral blood, taken from a patient treated with radiotherapy plus ipilimumab. The origin of the receptors is a human donor with non-small cell lung cancer whose response to radiotherapy plus ipilimumab could not be evaluated.

The J gene is TRBJ2-7, the V gene TRBV5-1; tentative D call: TRBD1 (5 bases). The CDR3 spans 14 residues. V lost 4 bases and J 0 bases, leaving 11 bases between the germline ends. Germline loops: CDR1 SGHRS, CDR2 YFSETQ. DNA of the CDR3: TGCGCCAGCAGCCGCGACAGCAGCTCCTACGAGCAGTACTTC. It codes for CASSRDSSSYEQYF.

This clone was seen once. The chain has TRBV6-7 and TRBJ2-5, with 7 bases fitting TRBD1. TRBV6-7 is labeled an ORF, and its function is uncertain. The CDR3 length is 14 residues. V gave up 2 bases and J gave up 2 bases; unmatched junction bases: 2. The CDR3 DNA reads as TGTGCCAGCAGTTACCCGGGACAGCAAGAGACCCAGTACTTC. Amino acids: CASSYPGQQETQYF.